The clone carrying this TCR beta chain has ten or more counts. What it recognizes is unknown. This entry belongs to a study of CD8 T cells in ankylosing spondylitis. Study observations and caveats: In peripheral blood, disease-linked CD8+ clones occurred at relatively low frequencies. Reactive arthritis synovial fluid and blood were previously reported to contain some motif variants. From matched ankylosing spondylitis synovial fluid, disease-linked clones were reportedly recovered at significantly enriched levels.

TCR beta libraries were made by quantitative 5'-RACE with molecular barcodes. TCRdb used MiXCR to reprocess the 5' RACE reads, holding one entry per CDR3 protein. The sample contains some 200,000 distinct CDR3 sequences, 15% to 20% of which appear only once. Sequenced material: blood, either unsorted or a sorted T cell fraction (not recorded which). This TCR came from a male donor aged 5 to 29 with ankylosing spondylitis or in good health (not recorded which).

The CDR3 reads CASSWGGTGTIYEQYV. The CDR3 region has the DNA TGTGCCAGCAGCTGGGGGGGCACAGGTACTATCTACGAGCAGTACGTC. The chain uses TRBV5-5 and TRBJ2-7; tentatively, D is TRBD2 (7 bases). V was cut by 3 bases and J by 3 bases, with 19 bases left in between. Germline V gives CDR1 SGHKS, CDR2 YYEKEE (reference sequence). CDR3 length: 16 residues.